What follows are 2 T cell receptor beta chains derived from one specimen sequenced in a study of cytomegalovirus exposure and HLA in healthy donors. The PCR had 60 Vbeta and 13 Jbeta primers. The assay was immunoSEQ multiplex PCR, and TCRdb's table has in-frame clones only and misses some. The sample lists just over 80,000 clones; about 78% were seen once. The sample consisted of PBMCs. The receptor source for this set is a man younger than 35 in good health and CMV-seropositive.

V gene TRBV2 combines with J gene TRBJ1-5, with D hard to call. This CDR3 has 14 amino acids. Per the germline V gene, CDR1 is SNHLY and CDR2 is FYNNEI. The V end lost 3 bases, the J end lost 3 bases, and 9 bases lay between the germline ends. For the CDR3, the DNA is TGTGCCAGCAGTGATGCCAGGCCCAATCAGCCCCAGCATTTT. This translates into CASSDARPNQPQHF.

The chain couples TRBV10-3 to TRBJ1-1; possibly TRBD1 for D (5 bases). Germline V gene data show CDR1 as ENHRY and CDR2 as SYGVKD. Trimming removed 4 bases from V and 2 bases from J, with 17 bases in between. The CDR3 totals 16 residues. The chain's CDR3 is CAISGYRGISNTEAFF. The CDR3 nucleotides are TGTGCCATCAGTGGCTACCGGGGGATAAGTAACACTGAAGCTTTCTTT.